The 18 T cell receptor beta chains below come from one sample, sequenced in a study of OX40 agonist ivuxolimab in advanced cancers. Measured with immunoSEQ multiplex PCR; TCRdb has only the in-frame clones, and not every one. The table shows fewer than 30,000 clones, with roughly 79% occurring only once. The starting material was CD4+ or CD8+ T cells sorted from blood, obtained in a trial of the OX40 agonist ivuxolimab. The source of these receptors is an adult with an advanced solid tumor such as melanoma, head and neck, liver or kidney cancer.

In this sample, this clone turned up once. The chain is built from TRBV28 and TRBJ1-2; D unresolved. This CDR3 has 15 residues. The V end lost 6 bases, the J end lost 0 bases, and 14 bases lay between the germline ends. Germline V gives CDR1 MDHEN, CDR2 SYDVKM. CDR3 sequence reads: CASSSPLSSNYGYTF. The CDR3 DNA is TGTGCCAGCAGCTCCCCCCTTTCATCTAACTATGGCTACACCTTC.

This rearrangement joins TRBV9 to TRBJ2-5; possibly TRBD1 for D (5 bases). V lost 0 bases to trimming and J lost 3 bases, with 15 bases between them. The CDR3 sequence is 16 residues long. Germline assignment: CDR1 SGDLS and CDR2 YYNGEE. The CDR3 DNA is TGTGCCAGCAGCGTAGAGAGCAGGGCCCTAAAAGAGACCCAGTACTTC. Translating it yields CASSVESRALKETQYF.

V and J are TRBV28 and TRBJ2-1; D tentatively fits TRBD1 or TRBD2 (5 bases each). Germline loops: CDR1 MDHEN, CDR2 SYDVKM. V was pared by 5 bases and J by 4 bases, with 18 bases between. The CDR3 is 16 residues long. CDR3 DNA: TGTGCCAGCAGTCCCTCCGGGATCGGGGCGTACAATGAGCAGTTCTTC. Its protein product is CASSPSGIGAYNEQFF.

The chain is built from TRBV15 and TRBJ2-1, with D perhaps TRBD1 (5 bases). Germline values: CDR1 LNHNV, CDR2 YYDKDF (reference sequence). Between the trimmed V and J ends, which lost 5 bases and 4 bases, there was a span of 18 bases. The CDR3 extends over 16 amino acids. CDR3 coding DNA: TGTGCCACCAGCCCCGACAGATCTCTAGGTTACAATGAGCAGTTCTTC. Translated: CATSPDRSLGYNEQFF.

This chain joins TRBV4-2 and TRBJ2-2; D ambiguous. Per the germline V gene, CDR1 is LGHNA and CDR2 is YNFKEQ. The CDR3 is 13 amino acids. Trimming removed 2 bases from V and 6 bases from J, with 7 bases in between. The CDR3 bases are TGTGCCAGCAGCCAACGAGACCCCGGGGAGCTGTTTTTT. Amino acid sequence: CASSQRDPGELFF.

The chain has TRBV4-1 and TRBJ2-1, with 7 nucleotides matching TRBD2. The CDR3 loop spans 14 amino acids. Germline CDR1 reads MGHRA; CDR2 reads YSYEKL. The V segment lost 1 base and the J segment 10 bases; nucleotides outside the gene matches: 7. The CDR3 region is CASSQVAGVGEQFF. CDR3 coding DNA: TGCGCCAGCAGCCAAGTGGCGGGGGTTGGCGAGCAGTTCTTC.

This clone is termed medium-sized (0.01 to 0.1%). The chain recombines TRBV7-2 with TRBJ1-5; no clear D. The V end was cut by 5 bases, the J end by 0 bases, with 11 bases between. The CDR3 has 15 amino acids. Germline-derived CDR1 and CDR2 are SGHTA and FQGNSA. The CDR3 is CASSLTPYSNQPQHF. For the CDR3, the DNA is TGTGCCAGCAGCCTGACACCGTATAGCAATCAGCCCCAGCATTTT.

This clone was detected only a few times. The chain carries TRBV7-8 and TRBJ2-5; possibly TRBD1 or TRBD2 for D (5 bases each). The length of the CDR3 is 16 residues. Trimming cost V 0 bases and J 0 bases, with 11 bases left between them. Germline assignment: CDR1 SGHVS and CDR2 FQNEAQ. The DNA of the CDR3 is TGTGCCAGCAGCTTAGCCCCCCGGGGCAACCAAGAGACCCAGTACTTC. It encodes CASSLAPRGNQETQYF.

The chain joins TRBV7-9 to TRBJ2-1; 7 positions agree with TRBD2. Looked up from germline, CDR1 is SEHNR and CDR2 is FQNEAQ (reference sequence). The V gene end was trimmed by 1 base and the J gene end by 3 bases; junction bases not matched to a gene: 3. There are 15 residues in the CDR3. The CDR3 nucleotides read TGTGCCAGCAGCTTAGGCGGGGGAGTCTACAATGAGCAGTTCTTC. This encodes CASSLGGGVYNEQFF.

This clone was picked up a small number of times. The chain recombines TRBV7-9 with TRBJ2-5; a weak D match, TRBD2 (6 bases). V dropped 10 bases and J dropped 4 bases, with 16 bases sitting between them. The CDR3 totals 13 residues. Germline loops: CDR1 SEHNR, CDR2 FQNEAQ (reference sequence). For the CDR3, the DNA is TGTGCCACGGAGGGGCAGGGCGGAGAGACCCAGTACTTC. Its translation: CATEGQGGETQYF.

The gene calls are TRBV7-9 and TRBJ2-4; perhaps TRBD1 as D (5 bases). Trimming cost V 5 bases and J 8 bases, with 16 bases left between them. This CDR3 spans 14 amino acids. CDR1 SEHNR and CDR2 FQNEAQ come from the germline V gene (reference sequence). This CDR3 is CASSPRTWSDIQYF. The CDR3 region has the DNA TGTGCCAGCAGCCCCAGGACATGGTCCGACATTCAGTACTTC.

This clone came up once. CDR3 protein: CASSLGTGGLYEQYF. The DNA for the CDR3 is TGTGCCAGTAGTCTCGGGACAGGGGGGCTCTACGAGCAGTACTTC. This rearrangement joins TRBV19 to TRBJ2-7, with 11 bases aligning to TRBD1. The CDR3 spans 15 residues. Unmatched junction bases numbered 6, after V lost 5 bases and J lost 3 bases. Germline-derived CDR1 and CDR2 are LNHDA and SQIVND (reference sequence).

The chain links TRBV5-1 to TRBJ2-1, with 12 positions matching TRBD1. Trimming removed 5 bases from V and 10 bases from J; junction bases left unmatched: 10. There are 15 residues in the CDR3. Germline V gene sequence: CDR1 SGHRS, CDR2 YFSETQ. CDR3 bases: TGCGCCAGCAGGGCAGCGGGACAGGGGGCATGGGAGCAGTTCTTC. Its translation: CASRAAGQGAWEQFF. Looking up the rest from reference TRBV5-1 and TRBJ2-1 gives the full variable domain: KAGVTQTPRYLIKTRGQQVTLSCSPISGHRSVSWYQQTPGQGLQFLFEYFSETQRNKGNFPGRFSGRQFSNSRSEMNVSTLELGDSALYLCASRAAGQGAWEQFFGPGTRLTVL.

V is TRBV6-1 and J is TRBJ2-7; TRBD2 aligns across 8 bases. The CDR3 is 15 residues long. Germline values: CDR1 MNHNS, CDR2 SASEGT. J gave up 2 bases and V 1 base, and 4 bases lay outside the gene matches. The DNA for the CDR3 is TGTGCCAGCAGTGAAGAGTCTAGCGGGCCCTACGAGCAGTACTTC. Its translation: CASSEESSGPYEQYF.

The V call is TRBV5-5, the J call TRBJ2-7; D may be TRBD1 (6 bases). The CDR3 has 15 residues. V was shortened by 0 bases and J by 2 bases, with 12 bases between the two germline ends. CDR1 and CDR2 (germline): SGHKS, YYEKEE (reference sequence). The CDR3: CASSLDDRLPYEQYF. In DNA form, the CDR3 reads TGTGCCAGCAGCTTGGATGACAGGTTACCCTACGAGCAGTACTTC.

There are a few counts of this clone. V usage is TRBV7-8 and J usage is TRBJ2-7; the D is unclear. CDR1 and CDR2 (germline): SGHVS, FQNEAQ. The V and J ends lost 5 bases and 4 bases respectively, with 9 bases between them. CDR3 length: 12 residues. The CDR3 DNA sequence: TGTGCCAGCAGCACTCCTGTATACGAGCAGTACTTC. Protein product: CASSTPVYEQYF.

CDR3 in amino acids: CSALGSTYGGALYEQYF. The CDR3 nucleotides are TGCAGCGCCCTTGGTTCGACGTATGGAGGTGCCCTCTACGAGCAGTACTTC. The chain has TRBV29-1 and TRBJ2-7; D is possibly TRBD2 (5 bases). CDR3 size: 17 residues. Germline V CDR1 and CDR2: SQVTM, ANQGSEA. The V end lost 7 bases, the J end lost 3 bases, and 28 bases lay between the germline ends.

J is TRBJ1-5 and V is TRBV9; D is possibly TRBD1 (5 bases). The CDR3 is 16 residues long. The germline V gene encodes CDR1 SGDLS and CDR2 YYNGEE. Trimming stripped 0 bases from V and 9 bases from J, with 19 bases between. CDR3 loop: CASSVDGQGGRSPQHF. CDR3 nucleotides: TGTGCCAGCAGCGTAGACGGGCAGGGAGGCAGGTCGCCCCAGCATTTT.